The 19 T cell receptor beta chains below come from one sample, sequenced in a study of blood T cell repertoires in COVID-19. Sequencing used immunoSEQ multiplex PCR; TCRdb keeps in-frame clones, though not all of them. Seen here are around 250,000 clones, about 82% observed once, and the top ten hold 8.5% to 9.5%. Sequencing was done on a sample of PBMCs or T cells enriched from blood (not recorded which). All receptors derive from a woman aged 45-65 years with acute COVID-19.

The V and J genes are TRBV11-2 and TRBJ1-2; D might be TRBD1 (5 bases). Germline CDR1 SGHAT, CDR2 FQNNGV. The V and J ends lost 4 bases and 7 bases respectively, with 22 bases between them. The CDR3 length is 16 residues. The CDR3 is CASSSLSSRLGAGYTF. CDR3 in DNA: TGTGCCAGCAGCTCACTCTCCTCCCGATTAGGGGCTGGCTACACCTTC.

The V call is TRBV30, the J call TRBJ1-3, with D unresolved. With 7 bases removed from V and 1 base from J, the gap between germline ends came to 5 bases. CDR3 length equals 11 residues. Germline assignment: CDR1 GTSNPN and CDR2 SVGIG (reference sequence). CDR3 region: CASLSGNTIYF. The CDR3 bases are TGTGCCTCTTTATCTGGAAACACCATATATTTT.

The gene calls are TRBV9 and TRBJ2-3; a possible D gene is TRBD1 (5 bases). This CDR3 has 17 amino acids. Trimming removed 0 bases from V and 4 bases from J, with 18 bases in between. Germline V gene lookup returns CDR1 SGDLS and CDR2 YYNGEE. The CDR3 sequence: CASSVAMAAWGPDTQYF. The DNA of the CDR3 is TGTGCCAGCAGCGTAGCAATGGCAGCGTGGGGCCCAGATACGCAGTATTTT. Looking up the rest from reference TRBV9 and TRBJ2-3 gives the full variable domain: DSGVTQTPKHLITATGQRVTLRCSPRSGDLSVYWYQQSLDQGLQFLIQYYNGEERAKGNILERFSAQQFPDLHSELNLSSLELGDSALYFCASSVAMAAWGPDTQYFGPGTRLTVL.

This chain connects TRBV7-2 to TRBJ1-1; 7 bases fit TRBD1. CDR1 and CDR2 from the germline V gene are SGHTA and FQGNSA. The J segment lost 5 bases and the V segment lost 2 bases, leaving 8 bases of the junction unmatched. The CDR3 extends over 15 amino acids. CDR3 bases: TGTGCCAGCAGCTTATTTACAGGGGTGACGACTGAAGCTTTCTTT. This encodes CASSLFTGVTTEAFF.

This clone was detected a few times. The V call is TRBV19, the J call TRBJ1-1; D not certain. The germline gives CDR1 LNHDA, CDR2 SQIVND (reference sequence). Trimming took 7 bases from V and 9 from J, leaving 21 bases between them. There are 14 residues in the CDR3. The CDR3 coding sequence is TGTGCCAGTACCCTAAAGCAGAGATCCGGGAAAGCTTTCTTT. Its translation: CASTLKQRSGKAFF.

The CDR3 spells CASSPGGGGVDQPQHF. CDR3 bases: TGCGCCAGCAGCCCAGGGGGTGGAGGGGTGGATCAGCCCCAGCATTTT. J is TRBJ1-5 and V is TRBV5-1, with TRBD1 matching 7 bases. CDR3 length equals 16 residues. The germline gives CDR1 SGHRS, CDR2 YFSETQ. Germline trimming cut 4 bases from V and 5 bases from J; bases unmatched to any gene: 12.

The chain couples TRBV5-1 to TRBJ2-5; TRBD1 is a possible D gene (6 bases). This CDR3 has 14 amino acids. CDR1 and CDR2 from the germline V gene are SGHRS and YFSETQ. Trimming removed 0 bases from V and 2 bases from J, with 8 bases in between. The CDR3 protein is CASSLGGTQETQYF. CDR3 in DNA: TGCGCCAGCAGCTTGGGTGGGACACAAGAGACCCAGTACTTC.

Only a few counts were recorded for this clone. This chain links TRBV5-4 with TRBJ2-2; the D gene is possibly TRBD2 (6 bases). The CDR3 spans 18 residues. CDR1 and CDR2 from the germline V gene are SGHNT and YYREEE (reference sequence). Trimming left V 4 bases short and J 7 bases short, with 26 bases between. Written as DNA, the CDR3 is TGTGCCAGCAGCCCAAATAAACCGGGACGGGAGCTTAACGGGGAGCTGTTTTTT. It encodes CASSPNKPGRELNGELFF.

This chain joins TRBV5-4 and TRBJ2-2; 7 bases line up with TRBD2. The V gene end was trimmed by 5 bases and the J gene end by 4 bases; junction bases not matched to a gene: 8. This CDR3 region has 15 residues. The germline V gene encodes CDR1 SGHNT and CDR2 YYREEE (reference sequence). The CDR3 DNA is TGTGCCAGCAGTTTATCGGGGGGACTCACCGGGGAGCTGTTTTTT. This translates into CASSLSGGLTGELFF.

This CDR3 reads CASGVRGNQPQHF. The CDR3, as DNA: TGTGCCAGCGGGGTTCGGGGAAATCAGCCCCAGCATTTT. This chain uses TRBV6-5 with TRBJ1-5, with unresolved D. The germline V gene has CDR1 MNHEY and CDR2 SVGAGI. V lost 8 bases and J lost 4, with 12 bases in between. CDR3 length: 13 residues.

CDR3 nucleotides: TGTGCTTGGCGGCCGGAGGTTTTCCTAACCTCTAGCACAGATACGCAGTATTTT. This encodes CAWRPEVFLTSSTDTQYF. This chain joins TRBV30 and TRBJ2-3; D might be TRBD2 (5 bases). This CDR3 has 18 amino acids. From germline, CDR1 is GTSNPN and CDR2 SVGIG (reference sequence).

This chain connects TRBV19 to TRBJ1-3; no firm D call. The CDR3 is made up of 14 amino acids. Per germline, CDR1 LNHDA and CDR2 SQIVND (reference sequence). Trimming pared 6 bases from V and 0 bases from J, leaving 9 bases between. The CDR3 loop reads CASSEGFSGNTIYF. In nucleotides, the CDR3 is TGTGCCAGTAGCGAGGGTTTCTCTGGAAACACCATATATTTT.

V usage is TRBV5-4 and J usage is TRBJ2-7; unclear D gene. With 0 bases removed from V and 4 bases from J, the gap between germline ends came to 14 bases. The germline CDR1 and CDR2 sequences are SGHNT and YYREEE (reference sequence). This CDR3 comprises 15 residues. In DNA form, the CDR3 reads TGTGCCAGCAGCTTGGAGTTAGCAAAATCGTACGAGCAGTACTTC. Protein product: CASSLELAKSYEQYF.

The CDR3 protein is CASSDSRGWNTEAFF. Here the CDR3 DNA reads TGTGCCAGCAGTGATTCCCGGGGTTGGAACACTGAAGCTTTCTTT. This rearrangement joins TRBV25-1 to TRBJ1-1; D gene uncertain. The CDR3 totals 15 residues. The V gene lost 3 bases and the J gene lost 1 base, with 12 bases spanning the gap. Germline-derived CDR1 and CDR2 are MGHDK and SYGVNS.

This rearrangement joins TRBV7-9 to TRBJ1-1; D remains unclear. Per the germline V gene, CDR1 is SEHNR and CDR2 is FQNEAQ (reference sequence). Trimming shortened V by 5 bases and J by 2 bases, and 9 bases separated the two germline ends. The CDR3 runs 13 residues. Here the CDR3 reads CASSPDSNTEAFF. The CDR3 region has the DNA TGTGCCAGCAGCCCCGACTCAAACACTGAAGCTTTCTTT.

The chain uses TRBV27 and TRBJ1-2; 8 bases agree with TRBD1. The germline V gene has CDR1 MNHEY and CDR2 SMNVEV (reference sequence). CDR3 size: 15 residues. V was pared by 5 bases and J by 7 bases, with 12 bases of the junction left unmatched. The CDR3 region has the DNA TGTGCCAGCAGTCCCGGGGCAGGGGGCTTTAGTGGCTACACCTTC. Encoded protein: CASSPGAGGFSGYTF.

About this clone itself: Distinct nucleotide sequences in the sample also encode this CDR3. The CDR3 nucleotides are TGTGCCAGCTCACCCGACAGGGGCCAGGAGACCCAGTACTTC. Protein sequence: CASSPDRGQETQYF. The genes are TRBV18 and TRBJ2-5, with 8 bases lining up with TRBD1. In germline, CDR1 is KGHSH, CDR2 LQKENI. The V and J ends lost 3 bases and 5 bases, in that order; junction bases with no gene match: 5. CDR3 size: 14 residues.

The gene calls are TRBV7-9 and TRBJ1-2; D uncertain. V was pared by 9 bases and J by 0 bases, with 8 bases between. Looked up from germline, CDR1 is SEHNR and CDR2 is FQNEAQ (reference sequence). This CDR3 spans 12 amino acids. CDR3 amino acids: CASGEANYGYTF. CDR3 bases: TGTGCCAGTGGGGAGGCTAACTATGGCTACACCTTC. The complete variable domain, with remaining parts taken from reference TRBV7-9 and TRBJ1-2, reads DTGVSQNPRHKITKRGQNVTFRCDPISEHNRLYWYRQTLGQGPEFLTYFQNEAQLEKSRLLSDRFSAERPKGSFSTLEIQRTEQGDSAMYLCASGEANYGYTFGSGTRLTVV.

V gene TRBV4-2 combines with J gene TRBJ2-4; TRBD1 agrees at 7 bases. Germline trimming cut 1 base from V and 0 bases from J; bases unmatched to any gene: 6. The CDR3 contains 17 residues. Germline values: CDR1 LGHNA, CDR2 YNFKEQ. The CDR3 DNA reads as TGTGCCAGCAGCCAAGTGGGACAGAGCGAAGCCAAAAACATTCAGTACTTC. Translating gives CASSQVGQSEAKNIQYF.